This is a list of T cell receptor beta chains from one sample in a study of T-cell memory formation after mild COVID-19. TCRdb re-called the 5' RACE reads through MiXCR, storing one row per CDR3 protein. The sample yields approximately 410,000 distinct CDR3 sequences, more than 20% seen once. The sequencing sample was made of PBMCs or a T cell subset sorted from them (not recorded which). The source is an adult woman who had mild COVID-19 (a few samples of this study predate the infection). Cell type and time point are not known. The CDR3 runs from the conserved cysteine through the conserved F or W. The order of the fields is V gene, J gene, clone size, CDR3 length, D gene, CDR3 DNA, CDR3 protein. A D gene is named only where the DNA matches it firmly. Size is omitted from some rows. Given values are once, few, many or a class for expanded clones.

TRBV7-6	TRBJ2-1	few	17	TRBD2	TGTGCCAGCAGCTCCCTCCTGGGGGGCGGGAGGGCCAATGAGCAGTTCTTC	CASSSLLGGGRANEQFF
TRBV6-5	TRBJ1-6	few	14	.	TGTGCCAGCAGTTACCCGGACCCCAATTCACCCCTCCACTTT	CASSYPDPNSPLHF
TRBV28	TRBJ2-7	few	13	.	TGTGCCAGCATCATCGATGGAGGGTACGAGCAGTACTTC	CASIIDGGYEQYF
TRBV27	TRBJ1-5	.	13	TRBD1	TGTGCCACTAGGACAGGGAACAATCAGCCCCAGCATTTT	CATRTGNNQPQHF
TRBV5-1	TRBJ2-2	once	15	.	TGCGCCAGCAGCCAGTCGGGACGAGACACCGGGGAGCTGTTTTTT	CASSQSGRDTGELFF
TRBV30	TRBJ1-4	few	12	.	TGTGCCTGGAGTGTAAAAGTCGAAAAACTGTTTTTT	CAWSVKVEKLFF
TRBV11-2	TRBJ2-1	few	15	.	TGTGCCAGCAGCCAAAGGAGGGGACTCAACAATGAGCAGTTCTTC	CASSQRRGLNNEQFF
TRBV6-5	TRBJ2-3	few	11	.	TGTGCCAGCAATTCGGGAAGTACGCAGTATTTT	CASNSGSTQYF
TRBV11-3	TRBJ2-7	.	13	.	TGTGCCAGCAAGTCCGGACAGCCCTACGAGCAGTACTTC	CASKSGQPYEQYF
TRBV6-5	TRBJ2-1	few	15	TRBD2	TGTGCCAGCAGTAGAAGCGGGAGGGCCCCTAATGAGCAGTTCTTC	CASSRSGRAPNEQFF
TRBV10-3	TRBJ2-5	.	13	.	TGTGCCATCAGTGTGGCAATAAAAGAGACCCAGTACTTC	CAISVAIKETQYF
TRBV7-9	TRBJ1-1	few	15	.	TGTGCCAGCAGCGCGGGAGGCATCATGAACACTGAAGCTTTCTTT	CASSAGGIMNTEAFF
TRBV12-3/TRBV12-4	TRBJ1-4	.	15	.	TGTGCCAGCAGTAGATATGGGACCGCTAATGAAAAACTGTTTTTT	CASSRYGTANEKLFF
TRBV20-1	TRBJ2-3	.	14	.	TGCAGTGCTAGACGGCAGGGCCGCACAGATACGCAGTATTTT	CSARRQGRTDTQYF
TRBV6-5	TRBJ2-1	few	14	.	TGTGCCAGCAGGAAATCCGGGACTTTCAATGAGCAGTTCTTC	CASRKSGTFNEQFF
TRBV18	TRBJ2-5	.	15	TRBD1	TGTGCCAGCTCACAGGACAGGGCTATGGGAGAGACCCAGTACTTC	CASSQDRAMGETQYF
TRBV7-2	TRBJ2-7	.	14	TRBD2	TGTGCCAGCAGCTTAGGGAGCGGGGGATACGAGCAGTACTTC	CASSLGSGGYEQYF
TRBV5-1	TRBJ1-1	.	19	.	TGCGCCAGCGCATTCAGGTATCTACGCCAGGGGAGGTTGAACACTGAAGCTTTCTTT	CASAFRYLRQGRLNTEAFF
TRBV7-9	TRBJ2-1	.	15	.	TGTGCCAGCAGCCCCCGGATCACCCTTTACAATGAGCAGTTCTTC	CASSPRITLYNEQFF
TRBV6-1	TRBJ2-7	.	12	.	TGTGCCAGCACTTGGGACGGCAGCGAGCAGTACTTC	CASTWDGSEQYF
TRBV29-1	TRBJ1-2	few	12	.	TGCAGCGTTGAAGATGACGACTATGGCTACACCTTC	CSVEDDDYGYTF
TRBV11-2	TRBJ1-1	.	13	TRBD1	TGTGCCAGCAGCCCGGGGTACAGGGGGGAAGCTTTCTTT	CASSPGYRGEAFF
TRBV11-3	TRBJ1-2	once	15	.	TGTGCCAGCAGCTTAGATCCGGCGAGGAACTATGGCTACACCTTC	CASSLDPARNYGYTF
TRBV20-1	TRBJ2-7	.	14	.	TGCAGTGCTAGAGTTCGCAGGGCGGGATACGAGCAGTACTTC	CSARVRRAGYEQYF
TRBV10-3	TRBJ2-1	.	13	TRBD2	TGTGCCATCAAATGGACTAGCGGGAATGAGCAGTTCTTC	CAIKWTSGNEQFF
TRBV12-3/TRBV12-4	TRBJ2-5	many	16	.	TGTGCCAGCAGTTTCTCGCGGGGGCGGAACACAGAGACCCAGTACTTC	CASSFSRGRNTETQYF
TRBV2	TRBJ2-2	few	15	TRBD2	TGTGCCAGCTCTTGGACTAGCGGGTGGACCGGGGAGCTGTTTTTT	CASSWTSGWTGELFF
TRBV6-6	TRBJ1-3	.	17	TRBD1	TGTGCCAGCAGCATCGGACAGGGTTGGTATGGTGGAAACACCATATATTTT	CASSIGQGWYGGNTIYF
TRBV18	TRBJ2-7	few	14	.	TGTGCCAGCTCACCCCGACAGGACTCCTACGAGCAGTACTTC	CASSPRQDSYEQYF
TRBV6-5	TRBJ2-7	many	14	.	TGTGCCAGCAGTTTGGTCGGGGGTGGATACGAGCAGTACTTC	CASSLVGGGYEQYF
TRBV6-4	TRBJ2-5	many	13	TRBD1	TGTGCCAGCAGCCGACAGGGGGGAGAGACCCAGTACTTC	CASSRQGGETQYF
TRBV7-3	TRBJ2-7	.	13	TRBD2	TGTGCCAGCAGCTCCATAGCGGGCTACGAGCAGTACTTC	CASSSIAGYEQYF
TRBV10-3	TRBJ2-1	many	16	.	TGTGCCATCAGTGAATTTAGAGATCCGACCTACAATGAGCAGTTCTTC	CAISEFRDPTYNEQFF
TRBV7-9	TRBJ1-6	few	13	TRBD1	TGTGCCAGCCAGACAGGGCAGAATTCACCCCTCCACTTT	CASQTGQNSPLHF
TRBV2	TRBJ1-3	.	14	.	TGTGCCAGCTTTCGAACGGGGGCTGGAAACACCATATATTTT	CASFRTGAGNTIYF
TRBV6-5	TRBJ2-6	.	21	.	TGTGCCAGCAGCCAACGAGAACGCGATCGACAGGAGAATTCTGGGGCCAACGTCCTGACTTTC	CASSQRERDRQENSGANVLTF
TRBV7-2	TRBJ2-1	few	14	TRBD2	TGTGCCAGCAGCCCCGGGGGGACCTACAATGAGCAGTTCTTC	CASSPGGTYNEQFF
TRBV12-3/TRBV12-4	TRBJ2-2	few	15	.	TGTGCCAGCAGAGCCGGGCAAATGAACACCGGGGAGCTGTTTTTT	CASRAGQMNTGELFF
TRBV12-3/TRBV12-4	TRBJ2-5	few	13	.	TGTGCCAGCAGCTCTCTGGTACAAGAGACCCAGTACTTC	CASSSLVQETQYF
TRBV11-2	TRBJ2-1	.	15	TRBD2	TGTGCCAGCAGCTTTGGGAGCGGGAGTGGGAATGAGCAGTTCTTC	CASSFGSGSGNEQFF
TRBV12-3/TRBV12-4	TRBJ2-5	.	12	.	TGTGCCAGCAGTGTCCCCTCGCAGACCCAGTACTTC	CASSVPSQTQYF
TRBV6-5	TRBJ2-7	.	14	.	TGTGCCAGCAGTTCAGGGTCCCTCTCCTACGAGCAGTACTTC	CASSSGSLSYEQYF
TRBV5-1	TRBJ2-1	.	16	.	TGCGCCAGCAGCTTGGCCAGCGGTGTAGGTCTGAATGAGCAGTTCTTC	CASSLASGVGLNEQFF
TRBV7-8	TRBJ2-1	.	16	.	TGTGCCAGCGCATTTCCAGGGGCAACCGATTACAATGAGCAGTTCTTC	CASAFPGATDYNEQFF
TRBV28	TRBJ1-1	.	16	.	TGTGCCAGCAGTGTCCTACGGGGCTACTTGAACACTGAAGCTTTCTTT	CASSVLRGYLNTEAFF
TRBV29-1	TRBJ2-5	few	16	TRBD2	TGCAGCGCCGAGGGAGGACTAGCGTCTGGGTGGGAGACCCAGTACTTC	CSAEGGLASGWETQYF
TRBV28	TRBJ2-1	.	11	.	TGTGCCAGCAGTTATACGTATGAGCAGTTCTTC	CASSYTYEQFF
TRBV5-1	TRBJ2-1	few	16	.	TGCGCCAGCAGCTTGGCCGGCAAACGCTCCTACAATGAGCAGTTCTTC	CASSLAGKRSYNEQFF
TRBV27	TRBJ1-1	few	16	.	TGTGCCAGCAGTCGCCCTGGCGGCCAGGGGAACACTGAAGCTTTCTTT	CASSRPGGQGNTEAFF
TRBV19	TRBJ2-7	.	13	.	TGTGCCAGTAGTATCAGGGGTACCTACGAGCAGTACTTC	CASSIRGTYEQYF
TRBV5-5	TRBJ2-1	.	13	TRBD1	TGTGCCAGCAGCCCCCGGACAGGGAACCCACAGTTCTTC	CASSPRTGNPQFF
TRBV5-1	TRBJ2-3	few	14	TRBD1	TGCGCCAGCAGCGAACAGGGGAGTCCAGATACGCAGTATTTT	CASSEQGSPDTQYF
TRBV7-8	TRBJ2-7	many	18	TRBD2	TGTGCCAGCAGCTCGAACCTACTAGCGGGAGTAGGTAGCTACGAGCAGTACTTC	CASSSNLLAGVGSYEQYF